The 17 T cell receptor beta chains given below trace back to one sample, sequenced in a study of T cell clonality in common variable immunodeficiency (dated by TCRdb to the mid-2010s). Receptor amplification or capture employed the immunoSEQ multiplex PCR assay. TCRdb limited this immuneACCESS table to in-frame rearrangements with V and J called. A share of clones is missing; checked studies link under half to unresolved V genes, and the rest is unexplained. The table shows 40,000 to 55,000 clones here, with no singletons. About 5.9% of the sample lies in the top ten. Sequenced input: peripheral blood mononuclear cells. Every receptor here comes from a person between 18 and 69 years old in good health.

This clone was seen repeatedly, ten times or more. The missing CDR3 end, 3 residues past where the read stops, is filled in from the germline J gene. Other DNA sequences of this sample code for an identical CDR3. The chain combines TRBV5-1 with TRBJ1-2; 7 bases fit TRBD1. CDR1 is SGHRS, CDR2 YFSETQ, per germline. V was clipped by 0 bases and J by 3 bases; unmatched bases: 8. The CDR3 loop spans 16 amino acids. CDR3 region: CASSLGAGTVDYGYTF. The CDR3 bases that were read are TGCGCCAGCAGCTTGGGAGCCGGGACAGTCGACTATGGC.

In its sample, this clone was seen many times. The read ends 3 residues shy of where the CDR3 ends; the end is completed using the germline J gene. The chain employs TRBV30 and TRBJ1-6, with 9 bases identical to TRBD1. V was pared by 5 bases and J by 8 bases, with 1 base of the junction left unmatched. In germline, CDR1 is GTSNPN, CDR2 SVGIG (reference sequence). The CDR3 contains 12 residues. The CDR3 loop is CAWGTGYSPLHF. The part of the CDR3 DNA that was read is TGTGCCTGGGGGACAGGGTATTCACCC.

In its sample, this clone was seen many times. The sequence runs out 3 residues before the end of the CDR3; the remainder is reconstructed from the germline J gene. This rearrangement joins TRBV4-2 to TRBJ2-7; 10 bases agree with TRBD2. The CDR3 covers 16 residues. Trimming at V came to 1 base and at J to 2 bases, leaving 5 bases not matched to a gene. Per germline, CDR1 LGHNA and CDR2 YNFKEQ. The CDR3 bases that were read are TGTGCCAGCAGCCAAGCCCCAGCGGGGGGGCCCTACGAG. As protein: CASSQAPAGGPYE. The complete CDR3 reads CASSQAPAGGPYEQYF.

The sample holds a few counts of this clone. The CDR3 extends 3 residues past the end of the read, so its final part is completed from the germline J gene. This chain links TRBV7-9 with TRBJ2-4; tentatively, D is TRBD1 (5 bases). CDR1 SEHNR and CDR2 FQNEAQ come from the germline V gene (reference sequence). The CDR3 covers 13 residues. CDR3 protein: CASSLGQGNGQYF. The CDR3 bases that were read are TGTGCCAGCAGCTTAGGCCAGGGTAATGGT.

This clone was detected many times. Read data end 3 residues before the CDR3 end; the end is taken from the germline J gene. V is TRBV29-1 and J is TRBJ2-5; 10 nucleotides agree with TRBD2. Germline CDR1 is SQVTM and CDR2 is ANQGSEA. The junction had 4 bases not matched to a gene; V was cut back by 4 bases and J by 5 bases. The CDR3 is made up of 13 amino acids. The covered CDR3 bases are TGCAGCGTTGTTTCTAGCGGGGGTGAGACC. Its translation: CSVVSSGGET. The complete CDR3 sequence is CSVVSSGGETQYF.

This clone showed up many times. With the read ending 3 residues before the CDR3 end, the germline J gene is used to fill in that end. The chain employs TRBV7-6 and TRBJ2-2; D is unresolved. Per the germline V gene, CDR1 is SGHVS and CDR2 is FNYEAQ. V lost 5 bases, J lost 3 bases, and 7 bases lay in between. The CDR3 is 13 residues long. CDR3 protein: CASSGGYTGELFF. Partial CDR3 DNA: TGTGCCAGCAGCGGCGGATACACCGGGGAG.

This clone was seen at least ten times. Sequencing ends 3 residues short of the CDR3 end; the germline J gene provides the rest. V and J are TRBV30 and TRBJ1-2; 10 bases are shared with TRBD1. After removal of 1 base from V and 3 bases from J, the junction contained 5 bases not matched to a gene. The CDR3 is 15 amino acids. Germline CDR1 GTSNPN, CDR2 SVGIG (reference sequence). The sequenced CDR3 bases are TGTGCCTGGAGTGGGCTGACAGGGGGCTACTATGGC. Protein: CAWSGLTGGYYG. The CDR3 reads in full as CAWSGLTGGYYGYTF.

In regard to this clone: The read stops 3 residues short of the end of the CDR3; the missing end is completed from the germline J gene. This chain uses TRBV7-8 with TRBJ1-1; 9 bases align to TRBD1. The CDR3 is made up of 14 amino acids. Germline CDR1 and CDR2: SGHVS and FQNEAQ. V shed 4 bases and J 5 bases; nucleotides not matched to a gene: 5. CDR3 DNA (partial): TGTGCCAGCAGCTACCTACAGGGGGCAACTGAA. The encoded protein is CASSYLQGATE. The entire CDR3 protein reads CASSYLQGATEAFF.

This clone has a count of ten or more. The CDR3 goes on 3 residues after the read ends, and that part is filled in from the germline J gene. This chain connects TRBV20-1 to TRBJ1-6; D is ambiguous. The CDR3 sequence is 16 residues long. Trimming removed 1 base from V and 2 bases from J, with 12 bases in between. The germline V gene encodes CDR1 DFQATT and CDR2 SNEGSKA (reference sequence). Incomplete CDR3 DNA: TGCAGTGCTAGAGGTGTAGAATTTCCCTATAATTCACCC. This sequence encodes CSARGVEFPYNSP. The whole CDR3 protein is CSARGVEFPYNSPLHF.

This clone has at least ten counts. The read finishes 3 residues shy of the CDR3 end, and the germline J gene is used to complete it. The rearrangement uses TRBV20-1 and TRBJ2-5; 12 nucleotides align to TRBD1. V was clipped by 7 bases and J by 1 base; unmatched bases: 4. Germline values: CDR1 DFQATT, CDR2 SNEGSKA (reference sequence). This CDR3 has 14 residues. The CDR3 bases that were read are TGCAGTGGCCGGGACAGGGGGCGCCAAGAGACC. Protein: CSGRDRGRQET. The whole CDR3 protein reads CSGRDRGRQETQYF.

This clone was picked up many times. The CDR3 end is not reached by the read, which stops 3 residues before it; the germline J gene fills it in. This chain uses TRBV5-4 with TRBJ1-4; D remains ambiguous. V lost 1 base to trimming and J lost 7 bases, with 14 bases between them. Germline V gives CDR1 SGHNT, CDR2 YYREEE (reference sequence). The CDR3 consists of 15 residues. The CDR3 is CASSLFKGAGEKLFF. The CDR3 DNA, read in part, is TGTGCCAGCAGCTTGTTCAAGGGCGCTGGTGAAAAA. Variable domain in full (rest from reference TRBV5-4 and TRBJ1-4): ETGVTQSPTHLIKTRGQQVTLRCSSQSGHNTVSWYQQALGQGPQFIFQYYREEENGRGNFPPRFSGLQFPNYSSELNVNALELDDSALYLCASSLFKGAGEKLFFGSGTQLSVL.

This clone was seen at least ten times. The CDR3 extends 3 residues past the end of the read, so its final part is completed from the germline J gene. The J gene is TRBJ2-7, the V gene TRBV18, with a possible D match to TRBD1 (7 bases). The CDR3 covers 15 residues. Per germline, CDR1 KGHSH and CDR2 LQKENI. Trimming took 5 bases from V and 0 from J, leaving 14 bases between them. CDR3 protein: CASSAARGASYEQYF. The sequenced CDR3 bases are TGTGCCAGCTCAGCAGCCAGGGGGGCCTCCTACGAG.

This clone was recorded many times. The read terminates 3 residues before the CDR3 end, so the remaining end is supplied by the germline J gene. The V call is TRBV19, the J call TRBJ1-5; TRBD1 aligns across 9 bases. V was pared by 6 bases and J by 6 bases, with 15 bases of the junction left unmatched. Germline loops: CDR1 LNHDA, CDR2 SQIVND (reference sequence). The CDR3 extends over 17 amino acids. The part of the CDR3 DNA that was read is TGTGCCAGTAGCACTTCCGGGACAGGGCTTATCAGTCAGCCC. Translation: CASSTSGTGLISQP. The full CDR3 sequence reads CASSTSGTGLISQPQHF.

This clone has more than one count but fewer than ten. The CDR3 end falls 3 residues outside the read, so it is completed with the germline J gene. The chain has TRBV30 and TRBJ2-3, with D maybe TRBD1 (8 bases). CDR1 and CDR2 (germline): GTSNPN, SVGIG (reference sequence). This CDR3 region has 13 residues. The CDR3: CAWRTGAGETQYF. Partial CDR3 DNA: TGTGCCTGGAGGACAGGGGCGGGAGAGACG. The entire variable domain, with the rest obtained from reference TRBV30 and TRBJ2-3, is as follows: SQTIHQWPATLVQPVGSPLSLECTVEGTSNPNLYWYRQAAGRGLQLLFYSVGIGQISSEVPQNLSASRPQDRQFILSSKKLLLSDSGFYLCAWRTGAGETQYFGPGTRLTVL.

The sample holds many counts of this clone. The read gets to within 3 residues of the CDR3 end, and the germline J gene fills in the rest. The chain uses TRBV18 and TRBJ1-4, with 7 bases fitting TRBD1. CDR3 length equals 15 residues. Germline values: CDR1 KGHSH, CDR2 LQKENI. CDR3 region: CASSPGQSGLGKLFF. The covered CDR3 bases are TGTGCCAGCTCACCGGGACAGTCCGGTTTGGGGAAA.

This clone was seen repeatedly, ten times or more. The read halts 3 residues ahead of the CDR3 end, with the missing end drawn from the germline J gene. The rearrangement joins TRBV7-8 to TRBJ2-2; D may be TRBD2 (6 bases). Trimming cost V 0 bases and J 2 bases, with 7 bases left between them. The CDR3 covers 15 residues. In germline, CDR1 is SGHVS, CDR2 FQNEAQ. The covered CDR3 bases are TGTGCCAGCAGCTTAGCGGGGGGTAACACCGGGGAG. Translated: CASSLAGGNTGE. The whole CDR3 protein reads CASSLAGGNTGELFF.

At least ten counts were recorded for this clone. The read ends 3 residues before the CDR3 terminus; that terminus is restored from the germline J gene. The chain has TRBV6-4 and TRBJ2-1; no reliable D call. Germline V gene lookup returns CDR1 MRHNA and CDR2 SNTAGT. With 3 bases removed from V and 0 bases from J, the gap between germline ends came to 9 bases. The CDR3 runs 15 residues. CDR3 DNA (partial): TGTGCCAGCAGTGAGGTCCAGAGCTCCTACAATGAG. This gives the protein CASSEVQSSYNE. The full CDR3 sequence reads CASSEVQSSYNEQFF.